This TCR beta chain emerged from a study of cytomegalovirus exposure and HLA in healthy donors. Amplification used 60 Vbeta primers and 13 Jbeta primers. Clones were read by immunoSEQ multiplex PCR, and TCRdb kept only the in-frame ones, dropping some. The sample has around 130,000 clones; around 83% are singletons. These donors counted as nominally healthy when sampled, but unrecorded immune exposures were likely. Germline assignment: CDR1 MNHNS and CDR2 SASEGT. This CDR3 is built from 16 residues. Losses at the gene ends were 4 bases for V and 4 bases for J; bases not matched to a gene: 10. This clone appeared a few times. Its specificity is unknown. Overall study findings and caveats: In a later analysis, several top co-occurrence clusters appeared linked to parvovirus B19, influenza, CMV and Epstein-Barr virus. The CMV antigen specificity of a few CMV-associated chains was confirmed through in vitro analysis.

The TCR comes from a girl aged 2-10 years in good health and CMV-seronegative. Sequenced sample: PBMCs. The chain carries TRBV6-1 and TRBJ2-3, with 8 positions matching TRBD1. CDR3 sequence: CASSALQGESSDTQYF. DNA for the CDR3: TGTGCCAGCAGTGCTCTACAGGGGGAATCTTCAGATACGCAGTATTTT.